These 2 T cell receptor beta chains originate from one sample sequenced in a study of cytomegalovirus exposure and HLA in healthy donors. Both 60 Vbeta primers and 13 Jbeta primers went into the PCR. The repertoire was sequenced with immunoSEQ multiplex PCR; TCRdb's copy has only in-frame clones and lacks some. The repertoire includes around 150,000 clones, 75% to 90% of them detected once, and about 9.3% sits in the top ten. Sequencing was performed on PBMCs. The source of these receptors is a man in his late teens or twenties in good health and CMV-seropositive.

This clone occurred once. The gene calls are TRBV2 and TRBJ2-7; 11 nucleotides agree with TRBD2. In germline, CDR1 is SNHLY, CDR2 FYNNEI. This CDR3 is 16 amino acids long. The trim removed 0 bases at V and 2 bases at J, leaving 3 bases unmatched. The CDR3 DNA is TGTGCCAGCAGTGAAGCCCCACTAGCGGGGGCCTACGAGCAGTACTTC. This encodes CASSEAPLAGAYEQYF.

This chain connects TRBV9 to TRBJ1-3, with D tentatively TRBD1 (5 bases). The CDR3 totals 14 residues. Germline V CDR1 and CDR2: SGDLS, YYNGEE. The V end was cut by 3 bases, the J end by 1 base, with 8 bases between. The CDR3 loop reads CASSGQLSGNTIYF. As DNA, the CDR3 is TGTGCCAGCAGCGGACAGCTATCTGGAAACACCATATATTTT.